This T cell receptor beta chain stems from a study of blood T cell repertoires in COVID-19. As for the study in general: COVID-19 samples from acute and convalescent phases originated in the United States, Italy and Spain. T cells, B-cell-depleted T cells, or PBMCs supplied cDNA or gDNA.

In the original workflow: Counts of nucleated cells, estimated from reference gene primer amplification, were obtained. The assay was immunoSEQ multiplex PCR, and TCRdb's table has in-frame clones only and misses some. The DNA was the basis for D and trimming; V, J and clone size are from that table. The sample records 50,000 to 70,000 clones, 70% to 80% being singletons. CDR1 is KGHSH, CDR2 LQKENI, per germline. The length of the CDR3 is 17 residues. The V and J ends lost 0 bases and 0 bases respectively, with 12 bases between them. The chain employs TRBV18 and TRBJ1-3; D not resolved. This TCR was recovered from a man aged 45 to 65 with active or convalescent COVID-19. The specimen was peripheral blood. In DNA, the CDR3 is TGTGCCAGCTCACCACCAGCAGGTCCCTACTCTGGAAACACCATATATTTT. Translated, it gives CASSPPAGPYSGNTIYF. Together with reference TRBV18 and TRBJ1-3, the CDR3 gives the full variable domain: NAGVMQNPRHLVRRRGQEARLRCSPMKGHSHVYWYRQLPEEGLKFMVYLQKENIIDESGMPKERFSAEFPKEGPSILRIQQVVRGDSAAYFCASSPPAGPYSGNTIYFGEGSWLTVV.